There are many counts of the clone carrying this T cell receptor beta chain. Its antigen is unidentified. Mismatch with germline at one junction end may stem from a read error. Every naive CD8 library was made from between about 20,000 and 1,100,000 sorted cells with 10%, 30% or 50% RNA. CDR1 MNHEY and CDR2 SVGAGI come from the germline V gene. The CDR3 covers 15 residues. This entry comes from a study of molecular identifiers for immune sequencing clone quantification. Overall study: Replicate RNA from 20,000 or 100,000 naive CD8 T cells formed five aliquots; four were sequenced.

Overall study results and limits: Barcode collisions between identical TCR molecules could shrink estimates of highly expanded clone sizes.

Previously described methods and listed TCR primers produced bulk TCR libraries. One entry per CDR3 protein, called by TCRdb with MiXCR from the PCR reads. The table shows tens of thousands of distinct CDR3 sequences, with around a fifth occurring only once. This TCR derives from a human donor in good health. Some libraries in this study had Jurkat cell RNA spiked in. V usage is TRBV6-5 and J usage is TRBJ2-3; no reliable D call. Sequenced sample: naive CD8+ T cells from blood, with Jurkat cell RNA spiked in. Subset in this sample: FACS-sorted CD8+CD4-CCR7+CD45RA+ naive T cells. The CDR3 sequence is CASSDSSGGTDTQYF. CDR3 nucleotides: TGTGCCAGCAGTGACTCGTCAGGTGGCACAGATACGCAGTATTTT.